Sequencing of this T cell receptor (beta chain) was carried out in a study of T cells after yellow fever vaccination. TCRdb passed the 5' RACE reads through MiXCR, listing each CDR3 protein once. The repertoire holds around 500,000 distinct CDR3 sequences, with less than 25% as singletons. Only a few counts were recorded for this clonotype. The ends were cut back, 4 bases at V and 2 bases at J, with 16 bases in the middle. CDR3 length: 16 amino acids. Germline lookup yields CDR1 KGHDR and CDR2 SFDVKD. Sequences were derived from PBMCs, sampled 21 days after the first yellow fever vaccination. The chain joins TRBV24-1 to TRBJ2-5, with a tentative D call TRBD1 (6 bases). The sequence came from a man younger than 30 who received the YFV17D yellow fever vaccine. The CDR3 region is CATSDRGTGRQETQYF. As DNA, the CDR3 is TGTGCCACCAGTGACCGGGGAACAGGGAGACAAGAGACCCAGTACTTC.